This TCR beta chain was found in a study of CXCR3-negative and CXCR3-positive naive CD8 T cells. Per the germline V gene, CDR1 is DFQATT and CDR2 is SNEGSKA (reference sequence). The CDR3 length is 15 residues. The study's findings and limits: Hydrophobicity was higher for TRB CDR3s found in CXCR3-positive naive cells than in CXCR3-negative naive cells.

Concerning this clonotype itself: Antigen: not known.

Libraries of TRB cDNA were made by 5' RACE and carried UMIs. TCRdb re-called the 5' RACE reads and catalogs CDR3 proteins one per entry, DNA excluded. The table lists roughly 7,500 distinct CDR3 sequences. V is TRBV20-1 and J is TRBJ2-5; no DNA is available, so the TRBD1 call from TCRdb remains unchecked. The sequencing input was naive CXCR3+ CD8+ T cells from blood. Subset indicated: CD45RO-CCR7+CD27+CD95- naive CD8+ T cells expressing CXCR3 (TNR3+). The TCR was taken from a human donor in good health. Some clones in this sample may be carry-over from other donors' samples. The CDR3 sequence: CSAREDREEAETQYF.